A selection of T cell receptor beta chains follows, all from one sample in a study of blood T cells in healthy people across ages. In TCRdb, the 5' RACE reads were re-called with MiXCR into one record per CDR3 protein. The table has more than 550,000 distinct CDR3 sequences, approximately 22% seen once. The sequencing input was blood. These receptors all stem from a man between 65 and 85 years old in good health. Each CDR3 is given with its conserved first and last residue. The D gene is left open where the match is weak. Size is stated for part of the rows, as once, few or many counts, or as a class when the clone is expanded.

TRBJ2-3,few,TRBV28,-,TGTGCCAGCCCCAAGGTGGGGTATACTAGCACAGATACGCAGTATTTT,CASPKVGYTSTDTQYF
TRBJ1-1,few,TRBV12-3/TRBV12-4,-,TGTGCCAGCAGTTTTAATTCCGACACTGAAGCTTTCTTT,CASSFNSDTEAFF
TRBJ2-3,-,TRBV5-1,TRBD2,TGCGCCAGCAGCATTTCTGGACTAGCGGGATCAGATACGCAGTATTTT,CASSISGLAGSDTQYF
TRBJ1-2,-,TRBV6-5,-,TGTGCCAGCAGAGAACCAGATGGCTACACCTTC,CASREPDGYTF
TRBJ2-3,few,TRBV29-1,TRBD1,TGCAGCGTGCACCGGGACAGGGCAGCAGATACGCAGTATTTT,CSVHRDRAADTQYF
TRBJ2-3,-,TRBV6-1,-,TGTGCCAGCAGTGATTTACCAGGGGGCGGAATAGCGGGGAATACGCAGTATTTT,CASSDLPGGGIAGNTQYF
TRBJ1-1,few,TRBV5-1,TRBD1,TGCGCCAGCAGCTTGGATGGACAGGGATACTTTGAAGCTTTCTTT,CASSLDGQGYFEAFF
TRBJ1-1,few,TRBV29-1,-,TGCAGCTCTTACGGAGTGGGGGGGAGGAACACTGAAGCTTTCTTT,CSSYGVGGRNTEAFF
TRBJ2-5,few,TRBV6-6,-,TGTGCCAGCACCCAGGGATCTCAAGAGACCCAGTACTTC,CASTQGSQETQYF
TRBJ2-5,few,TRBV7-9,-,TGTGCCAGCAGCTTAACGGGTCTGGGGGCCGAGACCCAGTACTTC,CASSLTGLGAETQYF
TRBJ2-1,-,TRBV6-4,-,TGTGCCAGCAGTGACGAGAGTGGGGATGAGCAGTTCTTC,CASSDESGDEQFF
TRBJ2-5,-,TRBV6-6,TRBD2,TGTGCCAGCAGGACTAGCGGGGCGGGGCAAGAGACCCAGTACTTC,CASRTSGAGQETQYF
TRBJ2-3,many,TRBV3-1,TRBD2,TGTGCCAGCAGCGATCTAGCGGCCGCCACAGATACGCAGTATTTT,CASSDLAAATDTQYF
TRBJ1-4,few,TRBV7-9,-,TGTGCCAGCAGCTTAGCCTGGGCGGAAAAACTGTTTTTT,CASSLAWAEKLFF
TRBJ2-7,-,TRBV7-8,-,TGTGCCAGCAGCTTATGGGGCAGATCCTACGAGCAGTACTTC,CASSLWGRSYEQYF
TRBJ2-3,many,TRBV20-1,-,TGCAGTGCTGCGGACTCCAGATCTACCACAGATACGCAGTATTTT,CSAADSRSTTDTQYF
TRBJ1-4,-,TRBV18,-,TGTGCCAGCTCACCACCGGAAACTAATGAAAAACTGTTTTTT,CASSPPETNEKLFF
TRBJ2-7,-,TRBV20-1,-,TGCAGTGCAAATCAGTTGGCGGGACGGTGGAGCGAGCAGTACTTC,CSANQLAGRWSEQYF
TRBJ2-1,-,TRBV12-3/TRBV12-4,-,TGTGCCAGCGCAAGCTCCTACAATGAGCAGTTCTTC,CASASSYNEQFF
TRBJ2-1,-,TRBV11-2,-,TGTGCCAGCAGCTTAGGGCGGGTCGTCATGGACAATGAGCAGTTCTTC,CASSLGRVVMDNEQFF
TRBJ1-3,-,TRBV7-7,TRBD1,TGTGCCAGCGGAGAAGGGACAGCTGGAAACACCATATATTTT,CASGEGTAGNTIYF
TRBJ2-2,-,TRBV11-3,-,TGTGCCAGCAGCGGAGGGCCGCTCCTAAACACCGGGGAGCTGTTTTTT,CASSGGPLLNTGELFF
TRBJ2-1,few,TRBV24-1,TRBD2,TGTGCCACCAGTGATTTCAGCGGACTAGCGGGAGGGTCCTACAATGAGCAGTTCTTC,CATSDFSGLAGGSYNEQFF
TRBJ1-1,-,TRBV27,TRBD1,TGTGCCAGCAGTCCCTGGTTAGGGGGCAATGAAGCTTTCTTT,CASSPWLGGNEAFF
TRBJ1-2,few,TRBV25-1,-,TGTGCCAGCAGTGATTATCGGTCTCTGGGCTACACCTTC,CASSDYRSLGYTF
TRBJ2-1,few,TRBV5-1,TRBD2,TGCGCCAGCAGCTTGGCCGCTAGCGGGGGCCCCTACAATGAGCAGTTCTTC,CASSLAASGGPYNEQFF
TRBJ1-6,few,TRBV6-6,-,TGTGCCAGCAGCACCAGCCGGGGAGCGGGTAATTCACCCCTCCACTTT,CASSTSRGAGNSPLHF
TRBJ1-2,few,TRBV3-1,-,TGTGCCAGCAGCCAAGTCACGAACTATGGCTACACCTTC,CASSQVTNYGYTF
TRBJ2-1,few,TRBV6-5,TRBD2,TGTGCCAGCAGTCCCAGGACTAGCGGGGAGAATGAGCAGTTCTTC,CASSPRTSGENEQFF
TRBJ1-5,-,TRBV12-3/TRBV12-4,-,TGTGCCAGCACCCCGGCAGGGCCCAATCAGCCCCAGCATTTT,CASTPAGPNQPQHF
TRBJ2-3,few,TRBV7-2,-,TGTGCCAGCAGCCTGCGGACCGAAGATACGCAGTATTTT,CASSLRTEDTQYF
TRBJ2-7,once,TRBV28,TRBD1,TGTGCCAGCAACAGGGGTAGAGAGACCCAGTGCTTC,CASNRGRETQCF
TRBJ2-2,-,TRBV6-1,TRBD2,TGTGCCAGCAGTGTGCTAGCGGGGGGTAGCGGGGAGCTGTTTTTT,CASSVLAGGSGELFF
TRBJ2-3,few,TRBV11-2,TRBD2,TGCGCCAGCAGCTTAATGCGGGGGTGGACAGATACGCAGTATTTT,CASSLMRGWTDTQYF
TRBJ1-6,many,TRBV12-3/TRBV12-4,-,TGTGCCAGCAGTTTAACAGGAGATCAATATTCACCCCTCCACTTT,CASSLTGDQYSPLHF
TRBJ1-3,-,TRBV27,-,TGTGCCAGCAGTCCATTAGCGGCGCACTCTGGAAACACCATATATTTT,CASSPLAAHSGNTIYF
TRBJ2-7,few,TRBV29-1,TRBD1,TGCAGCGTCAGTCCGGGACAGGGCCCCTCCTACGAGCAGTACTTC,CSVSPGQGPSYEQYF
TRBJ1-4,few,TRBV29-1,TRBD1,TGCAGCGTTGGGGCGACAGGGGATGAAAAACTGTTTTTT,CSVGATGDEKLFF
TRBJ1-2,-,TRBV7-2,-,TGTGCCAGCACCTTTCGCGCAGGGGTCGGCTACCCCTTC,CASTFRAGVGYPF
TRBJ1-1,-,TRBV7-2,-,TGTGCCAGCACCTTTGGGGCTGAAGCTTTCTTT,CASTFGAEAFF
TRBJ2-3,-,TRBV3-1,TRBD2,TGTGCCAGCAGCCCGACTAGCGGGGAATCGCAGTATTTT,CASSPTSGESQYF
TRBJ2-1,few,TRBV13,TRBD2,TGTGCCAGCAGTCATCCACGGACTAGCGGGAGGGACAATGAGCAGTTCTTC,CASSHPRTSGRDNEQFF
TRBJ2-1,few,TRBV14,-,TGTGCCAGCAGCCAAGGTGGTAGCGGTGAGCAGTTCTTC,CASSQGGSGEQFF
TRBJ2-7,-,TRBV7-2,-,TGTGCCAGCACCATTAATCCACGAGTCTACGAGCAGTACTTC,CASTINPRVYEQYF
TRBJ2-5,few,TRBV24-1,-,TGTGCCACCAGTGATAACGGGGTATCTGGGACCCAGTACTTC,CATSDNGVSGTQYF
TRBJ2-7,-,TRBV10-3,-,TGTGCCATCAGTGGCTCCACAGGGAGCTCCTACGAGCAGTACTTC,CAISGSTGSSYEQYF
TRBJ2-5,few,TRBV6-6,-,TGTGCCAGCAGCCAGGGGAAAGAGACCCAGTACTTC,CASSQGKETQYF
TRBJ2-1,-,TRBV20-1,TRBD2,TGCAGTGCTCGTGCACTAGCGGCCTACAATGAGCAGTTCTTC,CSARALAAYNEQFF
TRBJ2-5,-,TRBV5-1,TRBD1,TGCGCCAGCGGCTTACTGGGACAGCAAGAGACCCAGTACTTC,CASGLLGQQETQYF
TRBJ2-7,few,TRBV4-1,-,TGCGCCAGCAGCTTAAACAGGGTGGCCTACGAGCAGTACTTC,CASSLNRVAYEQYF
TRBJ2-5,many,TRBV20-1,-,TGCAGTGCTGAGACAGGGAGGGGCATTCAAGAGACCCAGTACTTC,CSAETGRGIQETQYF
TRBJ1-3,once,TRBV12-3/TRBV12-4,TRBD1,TGTGCCAGCAGTACAACTCCGACAGGGGGCTTGAGAAACACCATATATTTT,CASSTTPTGGLRNTIYF
TRBJ2-7,-,TRBV29-1,TRBD2,TGCAGCGTTGAAGGACTATCAAGCGGGGCCCCCCGCGAGCAGTACTTC,CSVEGLSSGAPREQYF
TRBJ2-1,-,TRBV24-1,-,TGTGCCACCAGTGACCCGGGACTCTTTACGTCGGGTGAGCAGTTCTTC,CATSDPGLFTSGEQFF
TRBJ2-5,few,TRBV28,TRBD2,TGTGCCAGCATTCCTGTAGGTCGGGGGGGAGAGACCCAGTACTTC,CASIPVGRGGETQYF
TRBJ1-3,few,TRBV9,-,TGTGCCAGCAGCGTAGAGGCGGGGGGAAACACCATATATTTT,CASSVEAGGNTIYF
TRBJ2-7,many,TRBV20-1,TRBD2,TGCAGCGGTACGGGGGGGCAAGACGAGCAGTACTTC,CSGTGGQDEQYF